This entry describes one T cell receptor beta chain. This specimen comes from a study of blood T cell repertoires in COVID-19. Across the whole study: Both acute and convalescent COVID-19 samples were obtained from the United States, Italy and Spain.

How the authors handled the data: It was from reference gene primer amplification that nucleated cell counts were estimated. TCRdb keeps only in-frame clones here, not all; method: immunoSEQ multiplex PCR. That table is the source of V, J and clone size, and D and trimming were worked out from the DNA. The data contain 350,000 to 400,000 clones, 80% to 90% of them seen just once; the ten biggest clones take up around 1%. Enrollees, about 18 to 90 years old, lived in 25 or so US areas. Symptom resolution, clearance, or two negative PCRs marked the recovered donors of Cohort 3. The CDR3 spans 12 residues. Trimming cost V 5 bases and J 5 bases, with 7 bases left between them. CDR1 LGHDT and CDR2 YNNKEL come from the germline V gene (reference sequence).

The receptor was derived from a man aged 18 to 29 who had recovered from COVID-19. The chain links TRBV3-1 (or the pseudogene TRBV3-2) to TRBJ2-1; D gene ambiguous. Sequences were obtained from PBMCs or T cells enriched from blood (not recorded which). The CDR3 DNA is TGTGCCAGCAGCTTCACACACAATGAGCAGTTCTTC. Residues: CASSFTHNEQFF.